This T cell receptor (beta chain) was sequenced in a study of T-cell memory formation after mild COVID-19. In the study overall: The TCR clusters were mostly specific to one donor. Study-level points and caveats: The CD4+ clones that contracted clustered mainly within CM and EM, and the CD8+ clones concentrated in EMRA.

TCRdb independently ran MiXCR on the 5' RACE reads; one entry per CDR3 protein. Here the sample spans 530,000 or so distinct CDR3 sequences, 15% to 20% being singletons. In this sample, this clonotype turned up a few times. Antigen specificity is unknown. In germline, CDR1 is SGHTA, CDR2 FQGNSA. The V end was cut by 4 bases, the J end by 0 bases, with 9 bases between. The CDR3 extends over 14 amino acids. This rearrangement joins TRBV7-2 to TRBJ1-1; D is unresolved. The specimen was PBMCs or a T cell subset sorted from them (not recorded which). This TCR was recovered from an adult woman who had mild COVID-19 (a few samples of this study predate the infection). Cell type and time point are not known. The CDR3 DNA is TGTGCCAGCAGCTCCTTAGTAGTGAACACTGAAGCTTTCTTT. It encodes CASSSLVVNTEAFF.